This section outlines one T cell receptor (beta chain) sequence together with its context. The clone's antigen remains unknown. The CDR3 spans 14 residues, from the cysteine through the phenylalanine. No DNA is recorded. The germline V gene (reference sequence) specifies WNHNN as CDR1 and SYGVQD as CDR2. Each CD8+ T cell subset was flow-sorted in triplicate, with about 320,000 cells per subset placed directly into RLT lysis buffer. Peripheral blood mononuclear cells were isolated from buffy coats by standard density gradient centrifugation. An RNeasy Mini Kit was used to extract total RNA from the sorted cells. Instrument used: NextSeq 550. The Human TCR Profiling Kit (MiLaboratory) was used to make UMI-labeled 5' RACE TRB cDNA libraries. cDNA synthesis used the entire amount of extracted RNA, and PCR amplification then used the entire amount of cDNA produced. Libraries were prepared in parallel using an identical number of PCR cycles. Per the original workflow: With a requirement of at least two reads per UMI, MIGEC and MiXCR extracted about 50,000 +/- 10,000 unique UMI-labeled TRB cDNA molecules per library. An average of about 40,000 +/- 10,000 functional in-frame TRB CDR3 nucleotide clonotypes without stop codons was found per library. After downsampling to 5000 UMI-labeled TRB molecules per sample, diversity metrics such as normalized Shannon-Wiener and Chao1 were calculated in VDJtools. For the central five CDR3 residues, VDJtools calculated physicochemical properties weighted by clonotype size, namely interaction energy, strength, volume and Kidera factor 4. TCRdb reprocessed the reads and provides one entry for every CDR3 protein sequence; no DNA is given. Here the V and J calls rest on TCRdb's processing, not on the authors' analysis. The table for this sample lists about 56,000 distinct CDR3 sequences. Roughly 20% of the sample is in the top ten clones.

These data are taken from a study of CXCR3-negative and CXCR3-positive naive CD8 T cells (dated by TCRdb to between 2018 and 2021). As for the study more broadly: In total, some 150 million TRB reads were obtained, corresponding to roughly 1.5 +/- 0.3 million reads per library. Naive subsets from a handful of donors and memory cells from 3 donors were included in the TRBV-TRBJ cluster analysis. Diversity and physicochemical repertoire analyses covered some eleven donors pooled from two independent experiments. Here is what the overall study found, with its caveats: Freshly isolated PBMCs were used for most assays because CXCR3 expression went down partially after cryopreservation. Both naive subsets had comparably high repertoire diversity, while memory CD8+ T cells had much lower repertoire diversity. Similar TRBV-TRBJ usage was shown by naive CXCR3-negative and CXCR3-positive cells from the same donor, whereas distinct patterns were shown by memory cells. Because surface CD5, which is linked to self-reactivity in mice, was comparable between the naive subsets, TCR interaction strength was also inferred from the physicochemical properties of TRB CDR3s.

This receptor was obtained from a human donor in good health. Some clones in this sample may be carry-over from other donors' samples. Rearrangement joined TRBV10-1 to TRBJ2-7; TCRdb lists TRBD1, though no DNA is available to test this call. Material for sequencing was memory CD8+ T cells from blood. The cell subset or site label on this specimen signifies: conventional CD8+ memory T cells (TMEM), sorted as controls. The CDR3 protein: CASREDRPSYEQYF.